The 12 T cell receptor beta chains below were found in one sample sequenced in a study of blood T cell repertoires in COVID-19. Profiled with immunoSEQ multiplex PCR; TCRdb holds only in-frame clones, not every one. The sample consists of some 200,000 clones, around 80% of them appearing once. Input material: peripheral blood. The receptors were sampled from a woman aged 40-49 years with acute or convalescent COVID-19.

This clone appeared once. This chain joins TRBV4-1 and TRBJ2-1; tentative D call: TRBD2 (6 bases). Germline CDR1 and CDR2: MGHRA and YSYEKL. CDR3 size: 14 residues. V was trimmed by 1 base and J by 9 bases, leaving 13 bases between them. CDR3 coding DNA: TGCGCCAGCAGCCAAGTGGGGGGAGTGGCTGAGCAGTTCTTC. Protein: CASSQVGGVAEQFF.

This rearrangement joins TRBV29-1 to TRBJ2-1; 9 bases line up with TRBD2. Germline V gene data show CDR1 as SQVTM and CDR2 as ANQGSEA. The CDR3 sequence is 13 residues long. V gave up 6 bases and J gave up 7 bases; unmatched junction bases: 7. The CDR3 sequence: CSVPSGRSNEQFF. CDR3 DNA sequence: TGCAGCGTCCCAAGCGGGAGGTCGAATGAGCAGTTCTTC.

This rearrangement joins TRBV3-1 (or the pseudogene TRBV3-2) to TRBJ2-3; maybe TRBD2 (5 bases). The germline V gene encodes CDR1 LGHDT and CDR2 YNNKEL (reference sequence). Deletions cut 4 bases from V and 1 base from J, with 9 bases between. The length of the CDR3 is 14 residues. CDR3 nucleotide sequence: TGTGCCAGCAGCCCTTTGCGGGGCACAGATACGCAGTATTTT. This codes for CASSPLRGTDTQYF.

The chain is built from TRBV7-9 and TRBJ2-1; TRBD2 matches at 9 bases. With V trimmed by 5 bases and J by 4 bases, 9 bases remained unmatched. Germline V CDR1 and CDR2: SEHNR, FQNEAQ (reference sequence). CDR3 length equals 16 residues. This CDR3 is CASSRDKREVYNEQFF. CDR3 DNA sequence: TGTGCCAGCAGCCGGGACAAGCGGGAGGTTTACAATGAGCAGTTCTTC.

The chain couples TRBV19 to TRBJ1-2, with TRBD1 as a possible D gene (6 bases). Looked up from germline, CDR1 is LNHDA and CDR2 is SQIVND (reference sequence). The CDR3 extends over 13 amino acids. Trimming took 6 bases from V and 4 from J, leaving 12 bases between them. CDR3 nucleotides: TGTGCCAGTAGCCCGGGGACACGCTATGGCTACACCTTC. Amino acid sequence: CASSPGTRYGYTF.

CDR3 region: CASSYIGGGTDTQYF. For the CDR3, the DNA is TGTGCCAGCAGTTACATCGGGGGAGGCACAGATACGCAGTATTTT. The chain is built from TRBV6-5 and TRBJ2-3; possibly TRBD2 for D (6 bases). Trimming left V 2 bases short and J 1 base short, with 10 bases between. From germline, CDR1 is MNHEY and CDR2 SVGAGI. The CDR3 length is 15 residues.

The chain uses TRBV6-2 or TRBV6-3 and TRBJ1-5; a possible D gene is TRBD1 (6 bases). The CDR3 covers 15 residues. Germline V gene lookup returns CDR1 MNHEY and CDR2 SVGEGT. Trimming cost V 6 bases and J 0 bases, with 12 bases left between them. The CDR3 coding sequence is TGTGCCAGCAGCACTGGACAGTATAGCAATCAGCCCCAGCATTTT. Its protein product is CASSTGQYSNQPQHF.

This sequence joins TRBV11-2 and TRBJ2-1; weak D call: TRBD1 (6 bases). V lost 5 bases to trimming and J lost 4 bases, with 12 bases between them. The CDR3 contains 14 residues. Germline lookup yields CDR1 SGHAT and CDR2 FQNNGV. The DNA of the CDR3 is TGTGCCAGCAGCCCGGTAAGGGGGTACAATGAGCAGTTCTTC. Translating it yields CASSPVRGYNEQFF.

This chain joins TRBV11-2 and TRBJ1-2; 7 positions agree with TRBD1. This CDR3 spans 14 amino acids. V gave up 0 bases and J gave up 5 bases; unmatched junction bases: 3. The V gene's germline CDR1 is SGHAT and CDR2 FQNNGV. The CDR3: CASSLDGTAYGYTF. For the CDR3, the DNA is TGTGCCAGCAGCTTAGACGGGACAGCGTATGGCTACACCTTC.

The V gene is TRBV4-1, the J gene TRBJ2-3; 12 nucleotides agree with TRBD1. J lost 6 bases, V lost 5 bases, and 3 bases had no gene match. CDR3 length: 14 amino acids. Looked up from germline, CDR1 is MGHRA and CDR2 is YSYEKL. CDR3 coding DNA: TGCGCCAGCAGCTTGGGACAGGGGGCGGATACGCAGTATTTT. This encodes CASSLGQGADTQYF.

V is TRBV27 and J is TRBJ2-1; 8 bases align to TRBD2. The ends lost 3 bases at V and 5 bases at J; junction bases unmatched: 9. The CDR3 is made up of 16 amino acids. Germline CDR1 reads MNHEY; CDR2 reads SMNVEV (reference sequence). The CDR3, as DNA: TGTGCCAGCAGTTTTCCCCCGGGAGGGCCCCACAATGAGCAGTTCTTC. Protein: CASSFPPGGPHNEQFF.

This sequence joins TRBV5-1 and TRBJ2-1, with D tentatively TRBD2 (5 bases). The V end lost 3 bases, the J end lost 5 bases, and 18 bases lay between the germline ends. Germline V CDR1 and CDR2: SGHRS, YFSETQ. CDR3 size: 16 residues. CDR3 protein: CASSSTSVTSNNEQFF. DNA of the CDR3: TGCGCCAGCAGCTCTACCTCTGTAACTAGTAACAATGAGCAGTTCTTC.